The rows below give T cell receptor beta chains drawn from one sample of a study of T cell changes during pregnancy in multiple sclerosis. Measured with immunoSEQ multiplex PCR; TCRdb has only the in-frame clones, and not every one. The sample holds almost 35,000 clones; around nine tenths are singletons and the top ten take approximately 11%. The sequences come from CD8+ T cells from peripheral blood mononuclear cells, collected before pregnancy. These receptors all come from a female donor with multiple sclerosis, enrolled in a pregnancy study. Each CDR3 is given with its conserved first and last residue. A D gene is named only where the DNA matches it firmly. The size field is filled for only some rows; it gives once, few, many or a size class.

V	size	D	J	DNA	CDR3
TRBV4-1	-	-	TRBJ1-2	TGCGCCAGCAGCCATTTTGACACGACGGATTATGGCTACACCTTC	CASSHFDTTDYGYTF
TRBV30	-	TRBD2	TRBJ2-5	TGTGCCTGGAGTGGCCAGCCGGGACTAGCGGTCCAAGAGACCCAGTACTTC	CAWSGQPGLAVQETQYF
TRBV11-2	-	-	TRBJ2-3	TGTGCCAGCAGCCTCAGCGCAAGGGATACGCAGTATTTT	CASSLSARDTQYF
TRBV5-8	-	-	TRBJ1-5	TGTGCCAGCAGCTTTGACGGGGGCAATCAGCCCCAGCATTTT	CASSFDGGNQPQHF
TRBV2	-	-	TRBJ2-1	TGTGCCAGCAGTGAAGAAGATACAGGGCCCTACAATGAGCAGTTCTTC	CASSEEDTGPYNEQFF
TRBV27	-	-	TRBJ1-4	TGTGCCAGCAGTTTATCGTCAGGGGCTAATGAAAAACTGTTTTTT	CASSLSSGANEKLFF
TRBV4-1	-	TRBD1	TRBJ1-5	TGCGCCAGCAGCCCCACGGGACAGATCAATCAGCCCCAGCATTTT	CASSPTGQINQPQHF
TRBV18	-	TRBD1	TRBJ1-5	TGTGCCAGCTCACCCAGAGAAATTACAGGGGCGGGTCAGCCCCAGCATTTT	CASSPREITGAGQPQHF
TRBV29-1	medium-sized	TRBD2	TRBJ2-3	TGCAGCGTCGGGATAGCGGGAGTGGCAGATACGCAGTATTTT	CSVGIAGVADTQYF
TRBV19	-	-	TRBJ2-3	TGTGCCAGTAGTATTATTCAGGGGAGTGGCACAGATACGCAGTATTTT	CASSIIQGSGTDTQYF
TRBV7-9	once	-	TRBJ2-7	TGTGCCAGCAGCTTAGCGGCGGGACGCACCTACGAGCAGTACTTC	CASSLAAGRTYEQYF
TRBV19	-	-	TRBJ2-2	TGTGCCAGTAGTATCTGGGAGAGCACCGGGGAGCTGTTTTTT	CASSIWESTGELFF
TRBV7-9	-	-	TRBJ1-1	TGTGCCAGCAGCCCAGAAATAATCCGGCAGGGTCCTGAAGCTTTCTTT	CASSPEIIRQGPEAFF
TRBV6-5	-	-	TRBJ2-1	TGTGCCAGCAGTTACGGGACTTATGATGAGCAGTTCTTC	CASSYGTYDEQFF
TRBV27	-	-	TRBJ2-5	TGTGCCAGCAGTATTTCAGGGCGGAATCAAGAGACCCAGTACTTC	CASSISGRNQETQYF
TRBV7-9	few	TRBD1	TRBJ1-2	TGTGCCAGCAGCCCAGGGACAGGGGCTAACTATGGCTACACCTTC	CASSPGTGANYGYTF
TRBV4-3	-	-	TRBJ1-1	TGCGCCAGCAGCCAAGTTCAGGGAGGGACTGAAGCTTTCTTT	CASSQVQGGTEAFF
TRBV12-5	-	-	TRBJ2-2	TGTGCTAGTGGTCACCCTGGCCCCGGGGAGCTGTTTTTT	CASGHPGPGELFF
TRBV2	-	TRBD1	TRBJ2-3	TGTGCCAGCCCCAGGAGCAGGGGGCGCGAAGATACGCAGTATTTT	CASPRSRGREDTQYF
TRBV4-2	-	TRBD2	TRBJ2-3	TGTGCCAGCACAGGGGGCGCTAGCGGGGGGGCAGATACGCAGTATTTT	CASTGGASGGADTQYF
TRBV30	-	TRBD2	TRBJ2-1	TGTGCCTGGAGTCCGGGACTAGCGGGGAACAATGAGCAGTTCTTC	CAWSPGLAGNNEQFF
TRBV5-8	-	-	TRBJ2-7	TGTGCCAGCAGCCAGAACAGCTTTCACTCCTACGAGCAGTACTTC	CASSQNSFHSYEQYF
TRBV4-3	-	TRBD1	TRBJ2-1	TGCGCCAGCAGCCAAGAAATCAGGACAGGGATTTCCAATGAGCAGTTCTTC	CASSQEIRTGISNEQFF
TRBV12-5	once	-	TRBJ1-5	TGTGCTAGTGGTGCCGGGGTTGATAGCAATCAGCCCCAGCATTTT	CASGAGVDSNQPQHF
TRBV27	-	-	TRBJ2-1	TGTGCCAGCAGTTTGTCACTGGGACTCGAGCAGTTCTTC	CASSLSLGLEQFF
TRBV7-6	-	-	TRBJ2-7	TGTGCCAGCAGCTCACAATCCGGGACTTTCTCCTACGAGCAGTACTTC	CASSSQSGTFSYEQYF
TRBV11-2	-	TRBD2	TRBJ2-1	TGTGCCAGCAGCCCATCTATTGGACTAGCGGGAGTCTCCAATGAGCAGTTCTTC	CASSPSIGLAGVSNEQFF
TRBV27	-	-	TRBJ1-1	TGTGCCAGCAGAACACTAGGGGGGAACACTGAAGCTTTCTTT	CASRTLGGNTEAFF
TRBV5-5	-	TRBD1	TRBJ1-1	TGTGCCAGCAGCCCCTGGGACAGCACTGAAGCTTTCTTT	CASSPWDSTEAFF
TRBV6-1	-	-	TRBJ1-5	TGTGCCAGCAGTGAAGGGACAGAGAATCAGCCCCAGCATTTT	CASSEGTENQPQHF
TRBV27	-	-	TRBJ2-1	TGTGCCAGCGTCCAGGGAATGAACAATGAGCAGTTCTTC	CASVQGMNNEQFF
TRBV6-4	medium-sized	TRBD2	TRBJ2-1	TGTGCCAGCAGTGACGCCACTAGCGGAAACAATGAGCAGTTCTTC	CASSDATSGNNEQFF
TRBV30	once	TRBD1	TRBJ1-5	TGTGCCTGGAGCGCCACAGGGGTCCATCAGCCCCAGCATTTT	CAWSATGVHQPQHF
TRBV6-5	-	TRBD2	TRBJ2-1	TGTGCCAGCAGTTACTCAACTAGCGGGCACAATGAGCAGTTCTTC	CASSYSTSGHNEQFF
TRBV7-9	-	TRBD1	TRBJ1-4	TGTGCCGGCAGACAGGGGGGAGATGAAAAACTGTTTTTT	CAGRQGGDEKLFF
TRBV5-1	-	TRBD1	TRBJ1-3	TGCGCCAGCAGCCTGACAGGGACAACTGGAAACACCATATATTTT	CASSLTGTTGNTIYF
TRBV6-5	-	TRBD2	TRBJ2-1	TGTGCCAGCAGTTTGGGGACTAGCGGGGGGCTCAATGAGCAGTTCTTC	CASSLGTSGGLNEQFF
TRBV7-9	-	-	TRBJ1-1	TGTGCCAGCAGCAGGCGTGGTCGGCAGGGCCAGAACACTGAAGCTTTCTTT	CASSRRGRQGQNTEAFF
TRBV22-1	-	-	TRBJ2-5	TGTCCTGGGAGCGCCCCGAGCCGGAGTTTCCAAGAGACCCAGTACTTC	CPGSAPSRSFQETQYF
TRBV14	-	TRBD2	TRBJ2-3	TGTGCCAGCAGCCAAGAAGCGGGATGGGGTACAGATACGCAGTATTTT	CASSQEAGWGTDTQYF
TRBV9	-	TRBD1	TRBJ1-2	TGTGCCAGCAGCGGCCATGGCGACGGGACAGGGTCTGACCTGATTGGAACTAACTATGGCTACACCTTC	CASSGHGDGTGSDLIGTNYGYTF
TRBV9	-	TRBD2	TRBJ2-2	TGTGCCAGCAGCCCACTAGCGGGAGGGGAGCTGTTTTTT	CASSPLAGGELFF
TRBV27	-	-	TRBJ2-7	TGTGCCAGCAGTTTATCGGTTGAGGGTATCGTCTACGAGCAGTACTTC	CASSLSVEGIVYEQYF
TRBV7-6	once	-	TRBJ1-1	TGTGCCAGCAGCTTCCAAGGGGATAACACTGAAGCTTTCTTT	CASSFQGDNTEAFF
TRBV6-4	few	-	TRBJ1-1	TGTGCCACTTCAGAGGAAGGGGATTCCACTGAAGCTTTCTTT	CATSEEGDSTEAFF
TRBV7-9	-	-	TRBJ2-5	TGTGCCAGCAGCTTAGAGGGGGGGGCTCGAGAGACCCAGTACTTC	CASSLEGGARETQYF
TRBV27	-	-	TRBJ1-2	TGTGCCAGCAGTTTAGGGCCTGGGTATGGCTACACCTTC	CASSLGPGYGYTF
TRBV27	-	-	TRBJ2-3	TGTGCCAGCAGTCGATGGGGGACTAGCACAGATACGCAGTATTTT	CASSRWGTSTDTQYF
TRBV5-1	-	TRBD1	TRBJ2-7	TGCGCCAGCAGCCGTACAGGGGGCGAGCAGTACTTC	CASSRTGGEQYF
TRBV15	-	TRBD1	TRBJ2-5	TGTGCCACCAGCAGATTCCGGACAGGGGTAGAGACCCAGTACTTC	CATSRFRTGVETQYF
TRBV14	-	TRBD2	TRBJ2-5	TGTGCCAGCAGCCCGACTAGCGAGCGATTCGTTCAAGAGACCCAGTACTTC	CASSPTSERFVQETQYF
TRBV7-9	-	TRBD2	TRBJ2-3	TGTGCCAGCAGCTCCGGTGGGGAGGGGAGAGATACGCAGTATTTT	CASSSGGEGRDTQYF
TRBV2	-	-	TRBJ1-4	TGTGCCAGCAGTGAGAGCAGGGGAGGGGAAAAACTGTTTTTT	CASSESRGGEKLFF
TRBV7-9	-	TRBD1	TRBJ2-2	TGTGCCAGCAGCCCAGGGACAGACACCGGGGAGCTGTTTTTT	CASSPGTDTGELFF
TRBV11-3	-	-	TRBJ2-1	TGTGCCAGCAGCAGACCGGGACTGAACAATGAGCAGTTCTTC	CASSRPGLNNEQFF